This passage covers 21 T cell receptor beta chains from one sample sequenced in a study of human T cells and chemical hapten exposure. Described time point: patch test 2, 6 weeks after DPC sensitization. Noted treatment: therapeutic diphenylcyclopropenone sensitization with weekly scalp DPC. Each CDR3 protein is one row after TCRdb ran MiXCR on the RACE reads. The table includes tens of thousands of distinct CDR3 sequences, 6% to 8.5% detected once. The sequencing here drew on whole blood, taken in connection with sensitization to the hapten diphenylcyclopropenone (DPC). These receptor sequences come from a woman aged 25 to 39 with alopecia areata. Some clones in this sample may be carry-over from other donors' samples.

The table lists this clonotype with a few counts. CDR3 nucleotide sequence: TGCGCCAGCAGCTTACAGGGCAACAATCAGCCCCAGCATTTT. This sequence encodes CASSLQGNNQPQHF. The rearrangement joins TRBV5-1 to TRBJ1-5; maybe TRBD1 (6 bases). The CDR3 is 14 amino acids. V was cut by 2 bases and J by 3 bases, with 9 bases left in between. The germline V gene has CDR1 SGHRS and CDR2 YFSETQ.

This clonotype was seen many times. V gene TRBV6-6 combines with J gene TRBJ2-5; 7 nucleotides agree with TRBD1. V shed 6 bases, J shed 5 bases, and the junction held 3 bases outside the gene matches. The CDR3 is 12 amino acids. Germline assignment: CDR1 MNHNY and CDR2 SVGAGI (reference sequence). As DNA, the CDR3 is TGTGCCAGCAGAGGGGGCCGGGAGACCCAGTACTTC. This gives the protein CASRGGRETQYF.

This clonotype has a count of ten or more. The chain combines TRBV5-1 with TRBJ2-4, with 9 bases identical to TRBD2. Losses at the gene ends were 5 bases for V and 5 bases for J; bases not matched to a gene: 2. Per germline, CDR1 SGHRS and CDR2 YFSETQ. The CDR3 sequence is 13 residues long. The CDR3 coding sequence is TGCGCCAGCAGTCCTAGCGGGGAAAACATTCAGTACTTC. It encodes CASSPSGENIQYF.

V is TRBV7-7 and J is TRBJ2-1; 8 nucleotides agree with TRBD1. The CDR3 loop spans 18 amino acids. Germline trimming cut 3 bases from V and 3 bases from J; bases unmatched to any gene: 13. The V gene's germline CDR1 is SSHAT and CDR2 FNYEAQ (reference sequence). The CDR3 DNA is TGTGCCAGCAGCTTGAAACCCGTCTCCGGGACAGGCTACAATGAGCAGTTCTTC. This sequence encodes CASSLKPVSGTGYNEQFF. The full variable domain, rest sourced from reference TRBV7-7 and TRBJ2-1, is GAGVSQSPRYKVTKRGQDVTLRCDPISSHATLYWYQQALGQGPEFLTYFNYEAQPDKSGLPSDRFSAERPEGSISTLTIQRTEQRDSAMYRCASSLKPVSGTGYNEQFFGPGTRLTVL.

This clonotype was found many times. The chain recombines TRBV29-1 with TRBJ2-1; TRBD2 might be the D (6 bases). V shed 4 bases and J shed 0 bases, with 10 bases lying between them. The CDR3 runs to 14 residues. Germline values: CDR1 SQVTM, CDR2 ANQGSEA. Here the CDR3 DNA reads TGCAGCGTTGTCGGGACTCCCTCCTACAATGAGCAGTTCTTC. Translation gives CSVVGTPSYNEQFF.

This clonotype was seen many times. V gene TRBV6-5 combines with J gene TRBJ1-4, with no clear D. Germline loops: CDR1 MNHEY, CDR2 SVGAGI. This CDR3 comprises 13 residues. V lost 6 bases, J lost 8 bases, and 13 bases lay in between. In nucleotides, the CDR3 is TGTGCCAGCAGGCGAGGGTTGGGGGAAAAACTGTTTTTT. This sequence encodes CASRRGLGEKLFF.

V usage is TRBV9 and J usage is TRBJ2-5, with 10 bases matching TRBD2. This CDR3 spans 18 amino acids. Per the germline V gene, CDR1 is SGDLS and CDR2 is YYNGEE. J lost 5 bases, V lost 0 bases, and 13 bases had no gene match. CDR3 DNA sequence: TGTGCCAGCAGCGTAGGAAGGGAGCTAGCGGGGGTTTCGGAGACCCAGTACTTC. As protein: CASSVGRELAGVSETQYF. Using reference TRBV9 and TRBJ2-5 for the parts outside the CDR3, the full variable domain is DSGVTQTPKHLITATGQRVTLRCSPRSGDLSVYWYQQSLDQGLQFLIQYYNGEERAKGNILERFSAQQFPDLHSELNLSSLELGDSALYFCASSVGRELAGVSETQYFGPGTRLLVL.

This clonotype appeared many times. J is TRBJ1-1 and V is TRBV20-1, with unresolved D. Trimming pared 0 bases from V and 1 base from J, leaving 6 bases between. The length of the CDR3 is 13 residues. Germline V lookup: CDR1 DFQATT, CDR2 SNEGSKA (reference sequence). CDR3 amino acids: CSARDLGNTEAFF. CDR3 in DNA: TGCAGTGCTAGAGATTTAGGGAACACTGAAGCTTTCTTT.

The V and J genes are TRBV6-5 and TRBJ1-1; no clear D gene. The CDR3 has 15 residues. Germline CDR1 and CDR2: MNHEY and SVGAGI. Trimming took off 0 bases at V and 0 bases at J, with 8 bases between the two ends. The CDR3 DNA reads TGTGCCAGCAGTTACTCGAACAGCCTGAACACTGAAGCTTTCTTT. Amino acid sequence: CASSYSNSLNTEAFF.

The table lists this clonotype with many counts. The chain is built from TRBV10-3 and TRBJ2-3, with D possibly being TRBD1 (5 bases). The germline V gene has CDR1 ENHRY and CDR2 SYGVKD. The V gene lost 2 bases and the J gene lost 3 bases, with 9 bases spanning the gap. The CDR3 covers 14 residues. CDR3 amino acids: CAISEGSGTDTQYF. CDR3 nucleotide sequence: TGTGCCATCAGTGAGGGGTCAGGGACAGATACGCAGTATTTT.

This clonotype has a count of ten or more. This CDR3 is CASRVDSAGYGYTF. The CDR3 DNA follows: TGTGCCAGCAGGGTAGACAGCGCGGGCTATGGCTACACCTTC. The V call is TRBV2, the J call TRBJ1-2; maybe TRBD1 (5 bases). This CDR3 has 14 residues. V was shortened by 6 bases and J by 4 bases, with 15 bases between the two germline ends. Looked up from germline, CDR1 is SNHLY and CDR2 is FYNNEI. Full variable domain (missing parts from reference TRBV2 and TRBJ1-2): EPEVTQTPSHQVTQMGQEVILRCVPISNHLYFYWYRQILGQKVEFLVSFYNNEISEKSEIFDDQFSVERPDGSNFTLKIRSTKLEDSAMYFCASRVDSAGYGYTFGSGTRLTVV.

As concerns this clonotype: Relative to the germline gene, one junction end is altered; a read error may explain this. V is TRBV2 and J is TRBJ1-2; D unclear. This CDR3 spans 12 amino acids. CDR1 and CDR2 (germline): SNHLY, FYNNEI. CDR3 region: CASREGEYGYTF. The CDR3, as DNA: TGTGCCAGCAGGGAAGGAGAGTATGGCTACACCTTC.

About this clonotype: A much larger clone lies one base from this, so it may be a read error. Here the CDR3 omits its conserved ending phenylalanine or tryptophan, so a read error is the likely source. The genes are TRBV9 and TRBJ2-3; 8 nucleotides match TRBD2. The CDR3 has 16 amino acids. Germline trimming cut 0 bases from V and 3 bases from J; bases unmatched to any gene: 6. Germline values: CDR1 SGDLS, CDR2 YYNGEE. The CDR3: CASSVGGGLRTDTQYL. CDR3 DNA sequence: TGTGCCAGCAGCGTAGGCGGGGGGCTCAGGACAGATACGCAGTATCTT.

This clonotype appeared a few times. This chain joins TRBV5-4 and TRBJ2-1, with 14 bases aligning to TRBD2. The germline V gene has CDR1 SGHNT and CDR2 YYREEE (reference sequence). The CDR3 has 16 amino acids. The J segment lost 4 bases and the V segment lost 4 bases, leaving 4 bases of the junction unmatched. CDR3 sequence (DNA): TGTGCCAGCAGCCCGCGACTAGCGGGAGGGTACAATGAGCAGTTCTTC. It specifies CASSPRLAGGYNEQFF.

This clonotype was detected many times. This chain links TRBV6-1 with TRBJ1-1; unclear D gene. Germline values: CDR1 MNHNS, CDR2 SASEGT. The CDR3 has 14 residues. With 4 bases removed from V and 1 base from J, the gap between germline ends came to 10 bases. CDR3 DNA sequence: TGTGCCAGCAGTGCGTTCGAGGAGAACACTGAAGCTTTCTTT. Its translation is CASSAFEENTEAFF.

The chain's CDR3 is CASSPYLLAGQTGQTQYF. CDR3 nucleotide sequence: TGTGCCAGCAGCCCCTATTTACTAGCGGGTCAAACGGGGCAGACCCAGTACTTC. The V gene is TRBV3-1, the J gene TRBJ2-5, with 9 bases matching TRBD2. Unmatched junction bases numbered 18, after V lost 4 bases and J lost 6 bases. CDR1 LGHDT and CDR2 YNNKEL come from the germline V gene (reference sequence). The CDR3 runs to 18 residues.

The chain links TRBV12-3 or TRBV12-4 to TRBJ1-1; 8 nucleotides agree with TRBD1. This CDR3 has 13 residues. Trimming removed 5 bases from V and 10 bases from J; junction bases left unmatched: 9. Written as DNA, the CDR3 is TGTGCCAGCAGTATTACCAGGGGGCGTTCAGCTTTCTTT. It specifies CASSITRGRSAFF.

In this sample, this clonotype turned up many times. J is TRBJ2-5 and V is TRBV5-1; 13 positions agree with TRBD2. CDR1 is SGHRS, CDR2 YFSETQ, per germline. The CDR3 is 16 residues long. V was clipped by 4 bases and J by 2 bases; unmatched bases: 5. DNA of the CDR3: TGCGCCAGCAGCCTACCGGGACTAGCGGGGCAAGAGACCCAGTACTTC. This codes for CASSLPGLAGQETQYF.

This clonotype was counted ten times or more. This sequence joins TRBV5-1 and TRBJ2-5; D remains unclear. The CDR3 sequence is 15 residues long. CDR1 and CDR2 (germline): SGHRS, YFSETQ. The V gene lost 4 bases and the J gene lost 3 bases, with 16 bases spanning the gap. In DNA form, the CDR3 reads TGCGCCAGCAGCCATAACCCCCTAGTCAAAGAGACCCAGTACTTC. It specifies CASSHNPLVKETQYF.

This clonotype was counted ten times or more. The J gene is TRBJ2-5, the V gene TRBV7-9, with D perhaps matching TRBD1 (6 bases). CDR1 and CDR2 (germline): SEHNR, FQNEAQ (reference sequence). Deletions cut 2 bases from V and 3 bases from J, with 10 bases between. This CDR3 has 14 residues. The CDR3: CASSLRGGKETQYF. CDR3 in DNA: TGTGCCAGCAGCTTAAGAGGGGGAAAAGAGACCCAGTACTTC. Complete variable domain (other parts from reference TRBV7-9 and TRBJ2-5): DTGVSQNPRHKITKRGQNVTFRCDPISEHNRLYWYRQTLGQGPEFLTYFQNEAQLEKSRLLSDRFSAERPKGSFSTLEIQRTEQGDSAMYLCASSLRGGKETQYFGPGTRLLVL.

Ten or more counts support this clonotype. The chain recombines TRBV5-1 with TRBJ1-6; TRBD1 matches 9 bases. The CDR3 extends over 19 amino acids. The germline CDR1 and CDR2 sequences are SGHRS and YFSETQ. V gave up 5 bases and J gave up 8 bases; unmatched junction bases: 20. The CDR3 sequence is CASRNTGDRVWGGDSPLHF. CDR3 coding DNA: TGCGCCAGCAGGAATACCGGGGACAGGGTATGGGGCGGAGATTCACCCCTCCACTTT.